This TCR beta chain was profiled in a study of T cells in Graves' hyperthyroidism and ophthalmopathy. This CDR3 region has 14 residues. Deletions cut 5 bases from V and 5 bases from J, with 18 bases between. Germline V gene sequence: CDR1 DFQATT, CDR2 SNEGSKA (reference sequence). The investigators amplified TCR beta CDR3 regions from RNA transcripts. Researchers ran a first-round RT-PCR on the TCR CDR3 using the HTBI primer set. One entry per CDR3 protein results from TCRdb running MiXCR on the multiplex PCR reads. The sample carries roughly 710,000 distinct CDR3 sequences, under 45% recorded once. This clonotype showed up many times.

The sample taken for sequencing was blood. The sequence came from a woman between 35 and 50 years old with Graves' hyperthyroidism. The J gene is TRBJ1-2, the V gene TRBV20-1; D may be TRBD1 (6 bases). The CDR3 loop reads CSAPWGAGEYGYTF. CDR3 sequence (DNA): TGCAGTGCTCCCTGGGGAGCAGGGGAGTATGGCTACACCTTC.